The 5 T cell receptor beta chains below come from one sample, sequenced in a study of radiation and T cells in renal cell carcinoma. Stated time point: blood 2 weeks post-SBRT. Specified treatment: 15 Gy SBRT to primary tumor, nephrectomy 4 weeks later. This table comes from immunoSEQ multiplex PCR, and its TCRdb copy is limited to in-frame clones, with some not included. The table has roughly 75,000 clones, roughly 82% seen once; the top ten hold less than 7%. This specimen consisted of blood, obtained from a patient whose treatment included radiotherapy and nephrectomy. These receptors all come from a man in his sixties with renal cell carcinoma.

This clone has just a few counts. V usage is TRBV28 and J usage is TRBJ2-5, with 8 nucleotides matching TRBD1. The junction had 6 bases not matched to a gene; V was cut back by 10 bases and J by 2 bases. The CDR3 loop spans 13 amino acids. In germline, CDR1 is MDHEN, CDR2 SYDVKM. The CDR3 DNA follows: TGTGCCACCTTGAGACAGGGGCAAGAGACCCAGTACTTC. Translated: CATLRQGQETQYF.

This chain uses TRBV28 with TRBJ2-1, with 10 bases that match TRBD2. Germline V gene lookup returns CDR1 MDHEN and CDR2 SYDVKM. V was clipped by 2 bases and J by 12 bases; unmatched bases: 4. The CDR3 has 13 residues. The CDR3 DNA is TGTGCCAGCAGTTTAGAGCGGGAGGGTGGGCAGTTCTTC. Translated, it gives CASSLEREGGQFF.

This clone was seen a few times. This chain joins TRBV19 and TRBJ2-2, with no clear D. The CDR3 is made up of 14 amino acids. The ends were cut back, 6 bases at V and 1 base at J, with 9 bases in the middle. Germline CDR1 reads LNHDA; CDR2 reads SQIVND (reference sequence). The CDR3 DNA is TGTGCCAGTAGGCGGATCTTGAACACCGGGGAGCTGTTTTTT. Protein product: CASRRILNTGELFF.

This clone was seen a few times. The V and J genes are TRBV30 and TRBJ1-2, with 7 bases matching TRBD1. Germline CDR1 reads GTSNPN; CDR2 reads SVGIG (reference sequence). This CDR3 has 13 amino acids. With 0 bases clipped from V and 8 bases from J, the junction kept 6 bases outside the gene matches. CDR3 amino acids: CAWSVTGEGGYTF. The CDR3 coding sequence is TGTGCCTGGAGTGTAACAGGGGAAGGCGGCTACACCTTC.

The chain links TRBV7-9 to TRBJ2-1; 7 nucleotides align to TRBD2. Germline trimming cut 0 bases from V and 7 bases from J; bases unmatched to any gene: 3. The CDR3 runs 14 residues. The germline V gene has CDR1 SEHNR and CDR2 FQNEAQ (reference sequence). The CDR3 DNA is TGTGCCAGCAGCTTAGCGGGGACTACAAATGAGCAGTTCTTC. Residues: CASSLAGTTNEQFF.